One sample yielded the 2 T cell receptor beta chains listed below, sequenced in a study of blood T cell repertoires in COVID-19. The assay was immunoSEQ multiplex PCR, and TCRdb's table has in-frame clones only and misses some. The top ten clones hold 7.4% of a sample with fewer than 250,000 clones, around 81% of them seen once. The specimen was PBMCs or T cells enriched from blood (not recorded which). The origin of the receptors is a woman in her 40s with acute COVID-19.

This chain links TRBV18 with TRBJ2-2; tentatively, D is TRBD1 (6 bases). The V end was cut by 7 bases, the J end by 4 bases, with 13 bases between. CDR3 length: 14 amino acids. Germline CDR1 reads KGHSH; CDR2 reads LQKENI. In DNA form, the CDR3 reads TGTGCCAGCTTCGAGGGACACATCACCGGGGAGCTGTTTTTT. Residues: CASFEGHITGELFF. The whole variable domain, filled in from reference TRBV18 and TRBJ2-2, reads NAGVMQNPRHLVRRRGQEARLRCSPMKGHSHVYWYRQLPEEGLKFMVYLQKENIIDESGMPKERFSAEFPKEGPSILRIQQVVRGDSAAYFCASFEGHITGELFFGEGSRLTVL.

The chain joins TRBV28 to TRBJ1-2; 8 nucleotides match TRBD1. J lost 8 bases, V lost 2 bases, and 7 bases had no gene match. The CDR3 sequence is 14 residues long. Germline CDR1 is MDHEN and CDR2 is SYDVKM. The CDR3 protein is CASSLIQTGVGYTF. The CDR3 DNA is TGTGCCAGCAGTTTAATTCAGACAGGGGTGGGCTACACCTTC.